These 15 T cell receptor beta chains share one sample of origin, sequenced in a study of T cell responses to AZD1222 COVID-19 vaccine. Clones were sequenced by immunoSEQ multiplex PCR, and TCRdb holds only the in-frame ones, with some missing. The sample lists around 140,000 clones, approximately 83% occurring once. Sequencing was performed on peripheral blood, taken on day 0 of AZD1222 vaccination. The receptors originated from an adult in good health.

This clone was observed once. V and J are TRBV30 and TRBJ2-7, with D tentatively TRBD2 (6 bases). The CDR3 contains 14 residues. V lost 0 bases and J lost 1, with 10 bases in between. Germline loops: CDR1 GTSNPN, CDR2 SVGIG (reference sequence). This CDR3 reads CAWSVGGASYEQYF. For the CDR3, the DNA is TGTGCCTGGAGTGTTGGAGGGGCTTCCTACGAGCAGTACTTC.

V gene TRBV9 combines with J gene TRBJ2-2; D unresolved. Trimming cost V 0 bases and J 0 bases, with 6 bases left between them. The germline CDR1 and CDR2 sequences are SGDLS and YYNGEE. The CDR3 extends over 15 amino acids. The CDR3 region is CASSVALTNTGELFF. DNA for the CDR3: TGTGCCAGCAGCGTAGCTCTGACGAACACCGGGGAGCTGTTTTTT. Supplemented by reference TRBV9 and TRBJ2-2, the full variable domain reads DSGVTQTPKHLITATGQRVTLRCSPRSGDLSVYWYQQSLDQGLQFLIQYYNGEERAKGNILERFSAQQFPDLHSELNLSSLELGDSALYFCASSVALTNTGELFFGEGSRLTVL.

This sequence joins TRBV4-2 and TRBJ1-6, with TRBD1 as a possible D gene (5 bases). CDR1 LGHNA and CDR2 YNFKEQ come from the germline V gene. This CDR3 has 17 amino acids. The germline V and J ends were trimmed by 0 bases and 9 bases, with 18 bases remaining between them. The CDR3 sequence is CASSQDGEIGGFSPLHF. The CDR3 nucleotides read TGTGCCAGCAGCCAAGATGGGGAGATCGGGGGATTTTCACCCCTCCACTTT.

This chain joins TRBV19 and TRBJ1-4; D may be TRBD1 (5 bases). This CDR3 spans 15 amino acids. Trimming took off 5 bases at V and 7 bases at J, with 17 bases between the two ends. CDR1 is LNHDA and CDR2 is SQIVND in the germline V gene (reference sequence). CDR3 amino acids: CASSFPGAGPEKLFF. The DNA for the CDR3 is TGTGCCAGTAGTTTCCCTGGGGCAGGTCCTGAAAAACTGTTTTTT.

V and J are TRBV20-1 and TRBJ1-5, with D unresolved. The CDR3 consists of 12 residues. CDR1 and CDR2 from the germline V gene are DFQATT and SNEGSKA (reference sequence). With 3 bases removed from V and 6 bases from J, the gap between germline ends came to 9 bases. The CDR3 reads CSASEETQPQHF. The CDR3 bases are TGCAGTGCTAGTGAGGAGACTCAGCCCCAGCATTTT.

The chain has TRBV3-1 (or the pseudogene TRBV3-2) and TRBJ2-7, with no clear D. Trimming removed 2 bases at V and 6 bases at J, with 14 bases between. CDR3 length: 14 amino acids. CDR1 and CDR2 (germline): LGHDT, YNNKEL (reference sequence). This CDR3 reads CASSQMEGPVEQYF. The CDR3 DNA sequence: TGTGCCAGCAGCCAAATGGAAGGACCGGTCGAGCAGTACTTC.

The V gene is TRBV2, the J gene TRBJ2-1; a possible D gene is TRBD1 (5 bases). This CDR3 is built from 14 residues. V lost 7 bases, J lost 0 bases, and 10 bases lay in between. Germline V gives CDR1 SNHLY, CDR2 FYNNEI. The CDR3 region is CASTWGLSYNEQFF. The CDR3 DNA sequence: TGTGCCAGCACTTGGGGCCTCTCCTACAATGAGCAGTTCTTC.

J is TRBJ1-2 and V is TRBV7-9; TRBD1 agrees at 8 bases. After removal of 5 bases from V and 7 bases from J, the junction contained 12 bases not matched to a gene. CDR3 size: 15 residues. Germline-derived CDR1 and CDR2 are SEHNR and FQNEAQ (reference sequence). CDR3 sequence (DNA): TGTGCCAGCAGCCCAGACGGGACAGGCTTTGGTGGCTACACCTTC. Translation: CASSPDGTGFGGYTF. The full variable domain, with the rest looked up from reference TRBV7-9 and TRBJ1-2, is DTGVSQNPRHKITKRGQNVTFRCDPISEHNRLYWYRQTLGQGPEFLTYFQNEAQLEKSRLLSDRFSAERPKGSFSTLEIQRTEQGDSAMYLCASSPDGTGFGGYTFGSGTRLTVV.

The J gene is TRBJ2-2, the V gene TRBV24-1; D may be TRBD1 (6 bases). V lost 4 bases and J lost 2, with 10 bases in between. Germline V gene lookup returns CDR1 KGHDR and CDR2 SFDVKD. This CDR3 has 15 residues. The CDR3 sequence is CATSDRTVNTGELFF. DNA for the CDR3: TGTGCCACCAGTGACCGGACAGTAAACACCGGGGAGCTGTTTTTT.

This chain uses TRBV6-2 or TRBV6-3 with TRBJ2-1; D may be TRBD1 or TRBD2 (5 bases each). CDR3 length: 18 amino acids. V shed 1 base and J shed 1 base, with 17 bases lying between them. Germline loops: CDR1 MNHEY, CDR2 SVGEGT. CDR3 nucleotides: TGTGCCAGCAGTTACTATCTGGCTGGGGACCCATCCTACAATGAGCAGTTCTTC. Its translation is CASSYYLAGDPSYNEQFF.

This chain uses TRBV14 with TRBJ2-6; D is unresolved. The CDR3 length is 14 residues. Trimming took off 4 bases at V and 8 bases at J, with 12 bases between the two ends. Germline assignment: CDR1 SGHDN and CDR2 FVKESK. CDR3 in DNA: TGTGCCAGCAGCCGCCTGGACCCGACCAACGTCCTGACTTTC. Its translation: CASSRLDPTNVLTF.

This clone was observed a few times. V gene TRBV30 combines with J gene TRBJ1-6, with 9 bases fitting TRBD1. The V segment lost 2 bases and the J segment 3 bases; nucleotides outside the gene matches: 2. CDR1 is GTSNPN and CDR2 is SVGIG in the germline V gene (reference sequence). The CDR3 covers 15 residues. The CDR3 sequence: CAWSRTGVYNSPLHF. The CDR3, as DNA: TGTGCCTGGAGTCGGACAGGGGTCTATAATTCACCCCTCCACTTT.

The chain has TRBV27 and TRBJ2-5; 8 bases fit TRBD2. After removal of 6 bases from V and 6 bases from J, the junction contained 6 bases not matched to a gene. The CDR3 runs to 13 residues. The germline CDR1 and CDR2 sequences are MNHEY and SMNVEV (reference sequence). The CDR3 DNA sequence: TGTGCCAGCAGGAAACTAGCGGTAAAGACCCAGTACTTC. As protein: CASRKLAVKTQYF.

The V call is TRBV4-1, the J call TRBJ2-5, with 8 bases matching TRBD2. The CDR3 is made up of 16 amino acids. Germline V gene data show CDR1 as MGHRA and CDR2 as YSYEKL. V lost 4 bases and J lost 4; bases outside the gene matches: 11. The CDR3 DNA sequence: TGCGCCAGCAGCCTTGAAGGCAGCGGGGGAGGAGAGACCCAGTACTTC. It is translated as CASSLEGSGGGETQYF.

The chain links TRBV30 to TRBJ1-2, with TRBD1 identical over 9 bases. There are 14 residues in the CDR3. Losses at the gene ends were 0 bases for V and 4 bases for J; bases not matched to a gene: 3. Germline V CDR1 and CDR2: GTSNPN, SVGIG (reference sequence). The CDR3 loop is CAWSVDRGFYGYTF. The CDR3 DNA follows: TGTGCCTGGAGTGTGGACAGGGGCTTCTATGGCTACACCTTC. Supplemented by reference TRBV30 and TRBJ1-2, the full variable domain reads SQTIHQWPATLVQPVGSPLSLECTVEGTSNPNLYWYRQAAGRGLQLLFYSVGIGQISSEVPQNLSASRPQDRQFILSSKKLLLSDSGFYLCAWSVDRGFYGYTFGSGTRLTVV.